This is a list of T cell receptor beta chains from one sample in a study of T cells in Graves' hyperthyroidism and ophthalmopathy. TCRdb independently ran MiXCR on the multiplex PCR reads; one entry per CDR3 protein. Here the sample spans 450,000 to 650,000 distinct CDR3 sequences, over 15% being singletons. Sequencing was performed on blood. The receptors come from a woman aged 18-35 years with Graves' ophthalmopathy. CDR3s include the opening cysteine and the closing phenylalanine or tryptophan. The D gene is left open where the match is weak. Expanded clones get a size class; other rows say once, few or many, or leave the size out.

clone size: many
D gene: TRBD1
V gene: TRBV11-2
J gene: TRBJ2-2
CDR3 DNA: TGTGCCAGCAGCCCCACCGGGACAGTTTACGGGGAGCTGTTTTTT
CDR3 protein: CASSPTGTVYGELFF

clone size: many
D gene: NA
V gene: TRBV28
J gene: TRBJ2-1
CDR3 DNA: TGTGCCACAGACAGTTACAATGAGCAGTTCTTC
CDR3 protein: CATDSYNEQFF

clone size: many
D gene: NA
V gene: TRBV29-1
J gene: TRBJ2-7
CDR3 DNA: TGCAGCGTCCACAGGGTTAATTCCTACGAGCAGTACTTC
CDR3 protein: CSVHRVNSYEQYF

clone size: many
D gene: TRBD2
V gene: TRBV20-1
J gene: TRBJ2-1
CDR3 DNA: TGCAGTGCTCCAGACAGCGGGGGGGCCGACAATGAGCAGTTCTTC
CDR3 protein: CSAPDSGGADNEQFF

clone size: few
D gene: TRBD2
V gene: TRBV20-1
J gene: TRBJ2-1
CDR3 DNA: TGCAGTGCTTTACGACTAGCGGGAGAGAACAATGAGCAGTTCTTC
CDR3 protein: CSALRLAGENNEQFF

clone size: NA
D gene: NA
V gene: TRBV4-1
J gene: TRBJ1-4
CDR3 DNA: TGCGCCAGCAGCCAAGAAAGTACAGCAACTAATGAAAAACTGTTTTTT
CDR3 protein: CASSQESTATNEKLFF

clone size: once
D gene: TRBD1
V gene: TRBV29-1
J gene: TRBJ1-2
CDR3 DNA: TGCAGCGTTGAACTAACGGACAGGGGGCTAAAGGGCTACACCTTC
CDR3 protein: CSVELTDRGLKGYTF

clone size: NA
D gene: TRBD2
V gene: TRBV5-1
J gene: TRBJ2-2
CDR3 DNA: TGCGCCAGCAGCTTGACCCAGCGGGGGGGAGTAAACACCGGGGAGCTGTTTTTT
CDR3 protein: CASSLTQRGGVNTGELFF

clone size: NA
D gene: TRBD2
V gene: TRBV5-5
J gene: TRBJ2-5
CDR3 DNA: TGTGCCAGCAGTCCCTTTAGCGGGGCCGGGGAGACCCAGTACTTC
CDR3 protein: CASSPFSGAGETQYF

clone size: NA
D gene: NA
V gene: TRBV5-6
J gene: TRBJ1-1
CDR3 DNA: TGTGCCAGCAGACCCCGGACCGAGAACACTGAAGCTTTCTTT
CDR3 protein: CASRPRTENTEAFF

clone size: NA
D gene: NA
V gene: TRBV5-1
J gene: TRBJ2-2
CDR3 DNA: TGCGCCAGCAGCAGACAGGTGGGGAACACCGGGGAGCTGTTTTTT
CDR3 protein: CASSRQVGNTGELFF

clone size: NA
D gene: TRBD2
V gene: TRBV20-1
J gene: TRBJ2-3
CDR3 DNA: TGCAGTGCTAGAGATGGGGGACTAGGCACAGATACGCAGTATTTT
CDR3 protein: CSARDGGLGTDTQYF

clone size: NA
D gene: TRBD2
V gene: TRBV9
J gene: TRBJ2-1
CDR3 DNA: TGTGCCAGCAGCGTCAGTCTAGCGGGGACCTACAATGAGCAGTTCTTC
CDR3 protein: CASSVSLAGTYNEQFF

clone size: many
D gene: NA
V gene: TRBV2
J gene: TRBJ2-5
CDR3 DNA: TGTGCCAGCACGGGGAATGGAGAGACCCAGTACTTC
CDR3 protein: CASTGNGETQYF

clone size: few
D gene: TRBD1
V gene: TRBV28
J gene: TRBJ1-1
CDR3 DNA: TGTGCCAGCAGTCTCACCACAGGGGTGGTGACTGAAGCTTTCTTT
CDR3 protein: CASSLTTGVVTEAFF

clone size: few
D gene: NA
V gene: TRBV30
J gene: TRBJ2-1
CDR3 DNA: TGTGCCCGGATGGTGAGACGGGAAAACAATGAGCAGTTCTTC
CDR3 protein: CARMVRRENNEQFF

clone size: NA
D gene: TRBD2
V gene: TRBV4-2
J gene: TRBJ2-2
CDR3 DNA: TGTGCCAGCAGCCAAGAGCCTAGCGGGGACACCGGGGAGCTGTTTTTT
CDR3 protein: CASSQEPSGDTGELFF

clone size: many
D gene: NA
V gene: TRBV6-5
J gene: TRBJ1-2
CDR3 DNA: TGTGCCAGCAGTTACTCTAGATCTAACTATGGCTACACCTTC
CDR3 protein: CASSYSRSNYGYTF

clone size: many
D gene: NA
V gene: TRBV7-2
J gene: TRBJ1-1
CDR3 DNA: TGTGCCAGCAGCCCCCAAATTCAAACGAACACTGAAGCTTTCTTT
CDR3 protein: CASSPQIQTNTEAFF

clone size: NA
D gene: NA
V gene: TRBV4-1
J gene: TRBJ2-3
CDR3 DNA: TGCGCCAGCAGCCACAGGCAACGATACACAGATACGCAGTATTTT
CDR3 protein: CASSHRQRYTDTQYF

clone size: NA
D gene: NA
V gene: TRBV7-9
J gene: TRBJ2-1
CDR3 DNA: TGTGCCAGCAGTTTTGGACAGCCGATATACAATGAGCAGTTCTTC
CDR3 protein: CASSFGQPIYNEQFF

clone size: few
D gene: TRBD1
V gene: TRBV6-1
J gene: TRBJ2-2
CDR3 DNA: TGTGCCAGCAGTCAAGCGACAGGGATGAACACCGGGGAGCTGTTTTTT
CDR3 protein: CASSQATGMNTGELFF

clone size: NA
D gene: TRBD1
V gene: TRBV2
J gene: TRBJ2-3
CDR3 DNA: TGTGCCAGCAGTGCGACAGGGGAAAGCACAGATACGCAGTATTTT
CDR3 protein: CASSATGESTDTQYF

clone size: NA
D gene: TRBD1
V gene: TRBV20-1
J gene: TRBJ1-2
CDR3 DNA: TGCAGTGCTCCACAGGGGACAGGGAGATTGAATGGCTACACCTTC
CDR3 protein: CSAPQGTGRLNGYTF

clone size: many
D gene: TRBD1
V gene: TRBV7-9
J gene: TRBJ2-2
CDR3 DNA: TGTGCCAGCAGCCCCCTGGACAGGGGGAACACCGGGGAGCTGTTTTTT
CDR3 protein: CASSPLDRGNTGELFF

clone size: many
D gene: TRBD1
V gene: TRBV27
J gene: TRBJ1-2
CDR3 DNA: TGTGCCAGCAGTCCGACGACAGGGACAGTTAACTATGGCTACACCTTC
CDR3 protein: CASSPTTGTVNYGYTF

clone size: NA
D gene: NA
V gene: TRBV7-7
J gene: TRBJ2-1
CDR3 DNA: TGTGCTAGCAGCTCCCCTGGCGGGAATGAGCAGTTCTTC
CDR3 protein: CASSSPGGNEQFF

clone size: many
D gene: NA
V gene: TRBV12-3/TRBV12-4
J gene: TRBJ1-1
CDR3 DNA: TGTGCCAGCAGCCCCCAAGCAGAGGAGAACACTGAAGCTTTCTTT
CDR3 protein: CASSPQAEENTEAFF

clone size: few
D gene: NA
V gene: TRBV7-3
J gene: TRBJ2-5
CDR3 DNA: TGTGCCAGCAGACTCGACAGCTTTTACCAAGAGACCCAGTACTTC
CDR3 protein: CASRLDSFYQETQYF

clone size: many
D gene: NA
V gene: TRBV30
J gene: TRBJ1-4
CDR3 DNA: TGTGCCTGGAGTGTAAGGGTGGGGGAAAAACTGTTTTTT
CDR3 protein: CAWSVRVGEKLFF

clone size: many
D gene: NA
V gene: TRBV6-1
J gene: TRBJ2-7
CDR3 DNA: TGTGCCAGCAGGGACCCCGGGACGTCCTACGAGCAGTACTTC
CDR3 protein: CASRDPGTSYEQYF

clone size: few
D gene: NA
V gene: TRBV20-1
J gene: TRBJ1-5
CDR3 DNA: TGCAGTGCTAGAGAAACACAGGGTTATCAGCCCCAGCATTTT
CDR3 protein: CSARETQGYQPQHF

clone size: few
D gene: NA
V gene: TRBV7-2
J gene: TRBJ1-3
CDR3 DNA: TGTGCCAGCAGCCTCGGGGGCTCAATAGGAAACACCATATATTTT
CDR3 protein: CASSLGGSIGNTIYF

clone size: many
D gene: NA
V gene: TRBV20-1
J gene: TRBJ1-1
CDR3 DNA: TGCAGTGCCCCGTCACAGATCATGAACACTGAAGCTTTCTTT
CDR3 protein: CSAPSQIMNTEAFF

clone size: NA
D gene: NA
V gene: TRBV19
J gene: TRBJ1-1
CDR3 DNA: TGTGCCATATCGGGAACCCGGAACACTGAAGCTTTCTTT
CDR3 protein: CAISGTRNTEAFF

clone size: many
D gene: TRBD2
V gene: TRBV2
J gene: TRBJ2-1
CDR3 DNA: TGTGCCAGCAGTAAAGGCAAGGGACTAGCGGGCTGGGGCATCTACAATGAGCAGTTCTTC
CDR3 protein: CASSKGKGLAGWGIYNEQFF

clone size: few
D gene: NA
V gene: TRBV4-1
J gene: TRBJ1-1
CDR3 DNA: TGCGCCAGCAGCCAAGTAGCAGGCCAGAACACTGAAGCTTTCTTT
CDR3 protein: CASSQVAGQNTEAFF

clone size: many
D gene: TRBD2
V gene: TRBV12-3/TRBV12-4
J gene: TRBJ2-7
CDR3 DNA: TGTGCCAGCAGTTTAGGGGCTAGCGGGGGACCCCAAGCCTACGAGCAGTACTTC
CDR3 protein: CASSLGASGGPQAYEQYF

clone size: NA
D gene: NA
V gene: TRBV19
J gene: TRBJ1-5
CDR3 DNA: TGTGCCAGTAGTATAGGGGTCGGGCAGCCCCAGCATTTT
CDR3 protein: CASSIGVGQPQHF

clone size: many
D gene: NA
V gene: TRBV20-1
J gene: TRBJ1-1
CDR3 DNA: TGCAGTGCCCGACCGCCGCCGGCGGCGACTGAAGCTTTCTTT
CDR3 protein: CSARPPPAATEAFF

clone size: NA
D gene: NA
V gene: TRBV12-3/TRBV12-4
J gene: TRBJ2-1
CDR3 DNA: TGTGCCACTCAACCCCTACTCGTCTCTAGTGGTGAGCAGTTCTTC
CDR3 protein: CATQPLLVSSGEQFF

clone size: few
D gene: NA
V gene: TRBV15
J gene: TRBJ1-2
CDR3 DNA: TGTGCCACCAGCAGAGATCGGACGGGCTATGGCTACACCTTC
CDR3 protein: CATSRDRTGYGYTF

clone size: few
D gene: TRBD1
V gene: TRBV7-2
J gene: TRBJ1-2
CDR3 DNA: TGTGCCAGCAGTTTTAGGCTGGGACAGGGAATCGGTGGCTACACCTTC
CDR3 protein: CASSFRLGQGIGGYTF

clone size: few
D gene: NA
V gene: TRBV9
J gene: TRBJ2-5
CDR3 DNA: TGTGCCAGCAGCGTTTCGGGGGTAGGCCAAGAGACCCAGTACTTC
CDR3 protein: CASSVSGVGQETQYF

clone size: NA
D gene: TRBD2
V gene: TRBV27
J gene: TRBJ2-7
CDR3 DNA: TGTGCCAGTGCCTGGACTAGCGGGAGTTACGAGCAGTACTTC
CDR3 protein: CASAWTSGSYEQYF

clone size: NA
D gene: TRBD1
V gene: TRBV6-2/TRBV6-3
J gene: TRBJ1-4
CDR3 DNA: TGTGCCAGCAGATACAGGGGTTCTAATGAAAAACTGTTTTTT
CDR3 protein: CASRYRGSNEKLFF

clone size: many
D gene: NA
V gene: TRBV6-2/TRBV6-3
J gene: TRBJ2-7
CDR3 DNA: TGTGCCAGCAGTTACTCGAGCGAGCAGTACTTC
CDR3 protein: CASSYSSEQYF

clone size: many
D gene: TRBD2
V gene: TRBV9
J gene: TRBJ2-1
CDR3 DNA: TGTGCCAGCAGCGTAGGGATAGCGGGAGACTACAATGAGCAGTTCTTC
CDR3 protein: CASSVGIAGDYNEQFF